These T cell receptor beta chains were read from a single sample in a study of graft-versus-host responses after intestinal transplantation. The assay was immunoSEQ multiplex PCR, and TCRdb's table has in-frame clones only and misses some. The sample includes tens of thousands of clones, over 75% of them seen just once. Their target antigens are unknown. The sample consisted of unstimulated CD4+ T cells sorted from spleen or lymph node cells, taken before transplant. The origin of the receptors is a human donor who was the organ donor for an intestinal transplant. CDR3s leave out the opening cysteine and the closing phenylalanine or tryptophan. Size tells how often a clone was seen (once, few, many) or the class of an expanded clone, and some rows leave it out.

J gene	V gene	clone size	CDR3 protein
TRBJ1-1	TRBV5-1	.	ASSRRDSRGTEAF
TRBJ1-5	TRBV5-5	.	ASSLVGQGQPQH
TRBJ1-3	TRBV5-1	.	ASSLAGFVNTIY
TRBJ1-1	TRBV5-1	few	ASSLQGANTEAF
TRBJ2-3	TRBV4-1	.	ASSQVSLAGATDTQY
TRBJ2-1	TRBV5-1	once	ASKLLAGFDEQF
TRBJ1-5	TRBV15	once	ATSRARGNQPQH
TRBJ1-6	TRBV6-6	.	ASSYGQYNSPLH
TRBJ1-2	TRBV5-4	.	ASSEQTGPGRGYT
TRBJ2-3	TRBV5-1	.	ASSLTVTPDTQY
TRBJ1-4	TRBV5-1	.	ASSSYRGPGEKLF
TRBJ2-1	TRBV27	once	AAGTSGEWVNEQF
TRBJ2-1	TRBV28	.	ASNFIGQGFYNEQF
TRBJ1-1	TRBV27	.	ASSLLDRFDTEAF
TRBJ1-1	TRBV28	.	ASTPPLTGEAF
TRBJ1-1	TRBV18	.	ASSPPQPGNTEAF
TRBJ1-6	TRBV25-1	.	ASGAVLYNSPLH
TRBJ1-4	TRBV9	.	ASSDGTLGAGEKLF
TRBJ2-3	TRBV7-3	.	ASSSSSGGTDTQY